Presented here are 16 T cell receptor beta chains from one specimen sequenced in a study of blood T cell repertoires in COVID-19. Assay: immunoSEQ multiplex PCR; the TCRdb copy retains only in-frame clones and omits some. The sample shows around 340,000 clones, about 90% of them seen only once. Sequenced: PBMCs or T cells enriched from blood (not recorded which). The receptor source for this set is a woman under 40 who had been exposed to COVID-19.

The V and J genes are TRBV7-3 and TRBJ2-2; 9 bases map to TRBD2. Losses at the gene ends were 6 bases for V and 3 bases for J; bases not matched to a gene: 2. Germline CDR1 is SGHTA and CDR2 is FQGTGA. The CDR3 is 14 residues long. The CDR3 DNA is TGTGCCAGCAGTAGGACTAGCGACACCGGGGAGCTGTTTTTT. It codes for CASSRTSDTGELFF. Based on the CDR3 plus reference TRBV7-3 and TRBJ2-2, the full variable domain is GAGVSQTPSNKVTEKGKYVELRCDPISGHTALYWYRQSLGQGPEFLIYFQGTGAADDSGLPNDRFFAVRPEGSVSTLKIQRTERGDSAVYLCASSRTSDTGELFFGEGSRLTVL.

V usage is TRBV18 and J usage is TRBJ2-2; tentatively, D is TRBD2 (5 bases). The length of the CDR3 is 15 residues. V gave up 1 base and J gave up 2 bases, with 8 bases separating them. The germline V gene encodes CDR1 KGHSH and CDR2 LQKENI. The CDR3 bases are TGTGCCAGCTCACCACGAGGGCAAAACACCGGGGAGCTGTTTTTT. The encoded protein is CASSPRGQNTGELFF.

This clone was observed once. This chain joins TRBV19 and TRBJ1-1; D is unclear. Germline loops: CDR1 LNHDA, CDR2 SQIVND (reference sequence). The CDR3 covers 14 residues. V shed 8 bases and J shed 4 bases, with 17 bases lying between them. This CDR3 reads CASPPEGASTEAFF. The CDR3 coding sequence is TGTGCCAGTCCCCCTGAGGGAGCAAGCACTGAAGCTTTCTTT.

In its sample, this clone was seen a few times. The chain recombines TRBV30 with TRBJ2-3; 7 bases are a match to TRBD2. CDR3 length: 13 residues. CDR1 is GTSNPN and CDR2 is SVGIG in the germline V gene (reference sequence). V was pared by 6 bases and J by 3 bases, with 6 bases of the junction left unmatched. This CDR3 is CACALGGTDTQYF. The CDR3 DNA is TGTGCCTGCGCATTGGGGGGGACAGATACGCAGTATTTT.

This chain joins TRBV27 and TRBJ1-5; no firm D call. V was trimmed by 6 bases and J by 3 bases, leaving 15 bases between them. The CDR3 is made up of 15 amino acids. Germline loops: CDR1 MNHEY, CDR2 SMNVEV (reference sequence). CDR3 residues: CASRNAGSFNQPQHF. The CDR3 nucleotides are TGTGCCAGCAGGAATGCGGGTTCCTTCAATCAGCCCCAGCATTTT.

The rearrangement links TRBV19 to TRBJ2-1, with D tentatively TRBD2 (5 bases). Germline loops: CDR1 LNHDA, CDR2 SQIVND (reference sequence). Deletions cut 1 base from V and 8 bases from J, with 12 bases between. This CDR3 has 14 residues. CDR3 bases: TGTGCCAGTAGTATAGGGCCCAGTAGCGATGAGCAGTTCTTC. Amino acids: CASSIGPSSDEQFF.

In this sample, this clone turned up a few times. This sequence joins TRBV5-1 and TRBJ1-2; no definite D call. The CDR3 totals 12 residues. V lost 0 bases and J 4 bases, leaving 4 bases between the germline ends. The germline V gene has CDR1 SGHRS and CDR2 YFSETQ. This CDR3 reads CASSLDSYGYTF. For the CDR3, the DNA is TGCGCCAGCAGCTTGGACAGCTATGGCTACACCTTC.

The chain is built from TRBV5-8 and TRBJ2-1; TRBD2 matches 12 bases. The CDR3 runs 18 residues. Unmatched junction bases numbered 13, after V lost 5 bases and J lost 4 bases. CDR1 and CDR2 (germline): SGHTS, YDEGEE. The CDR3 loop reads CASRDGLAGKGGYNEQFF. In nucleotides, the CDR3 is TGTGCCAGCAGGGACGGACTAGCGGGAAAGGGGGGTTACAATGAGCAGTTCTTC.

This chain connects TRBV7-9 to TRBJ1-5; weak D call: TRBD1 (5 bases). The germline V gene has CDR1 SEHNR and CDR2 FQNEAQ (reference sequence). This CDR3 region has 15 residues. Trimming stripped 5 bases from V and 8 bases from J, with 19 bases between. In nucleotides, the CDR3 is TGTGCCAGCAGCCAGGGAGGAGGGACCTCCGAGCCCCAGCATTTT. This translates into CASSQGGGTSEPQHF.

This chain uses TRBV6-5 with TRBJ2-3, with a tentative D call TRBD2 (6 bases). Germline-derived CDR1 and CDR2 are MNHEY and SVGAGI. Trimming removed 1 base from V and 0 bases from J, with 11 bases in between. The CDR3 consists of 16 residues. The CDR3 is CASSYLGSGSTDTQYF. In nucleotides, the CDR3 is TGTGCCAGCAGTTACTTAGGAAGCGGGAGCACAGATACGCAGTATTTT.

The rearrangement uses TRBV7-2 and TRBJ1-5; D is undetermined. The CDR3 is 14 amino acids. Germline CDR1 is SGHTA and CDR2 is FQGNSA. The germline V and J ends were trimmed by 1 base and 7 bases, with 11 bases remaining between them. This CDR3 reads CASSLVETGQPQHF. DNA of the CDR3: TGTGCCAGCAGCTTAGTTGAAACGGGGCAGCCCCAGCATTTT.

V gene TRBV11-3 combines with J gene TRBJ2-7; 9 nucleotides line up with TRBD1. Germline CDR1 and CDR2: SGHNT and YENEEA. V lost 3 bases to trimming and J lost 4 bases; unmatched junction nucleotides: 13. This CDR3 is built from 17 residues. The CDR3 DNA reads TGTGCCAGCAGCTTTATGTCGACCGGGACAGGGAATTACGAGCAGTACTTC. It translates to CASSFMSTGTGNYEQYF.

This clone was observed once. The rearrangement joins TRBV5-1 to TRBJ1-4; 8 bases match TRBD1. V was pared by 5 bases and J by 8 bases, with 11 bases of the junction left unmatched. The germline V gene encodes CDR1 SGHRS and CDR2 YFSETQ. This CDR3 contains 15 residues. CDR3 sequence reads: CASRRDRGLREKLFF. CDR3 DNA: TGCGCCAGCAGACGAGACAGGGGCCTTAGAGAAAAACTGTTTTTT.

The table lists this clone with a few counts. The chain is built from TRBV27 and TRBJ1-4; TRBD1 is a possible D gene (5 bases). Trimming stripped 3 bases from V and 8 bases from J, with 19 bases between. This CDR3 has 16 amino acids. CDR1 is MNHEY, CDR2 SMNVEV, per germline (reference sequence). The DNA of the CDR3 is TGTGCCAGCAGTTTTGTGGGGGGAGGGGCGGGCGAAAAACTGTTTTTT. Amino acid sequence: CASSFVGGGAGEKLFF.

The gene calls are TRBV18 and TRBJ1-1, with 8 nucleotides matching TRBD1. CDR3 length equals 19 residues. From germline, CDR1 is KGHSH and CDR2 LQKENI. The ends lost 5 bases at V and 4 bases at J; junction bases unmatched: 21. CDR3 protein: CASSSLPTSVQGASTEAFF. Here the CDR3 DNA reads TGTGCCAGCTCATCTCTACCAACCAGTGTCCAGGGGGCGAGCACTGAAGCTTTCTTT. The full variable domain, its missing parts supplied by reference TRBV18 and TRBJ1-1, is NAGVMQNPRHLVRRRGQEARLRCSPMKGHSHVYWYRQLPEEGLKFMVYLQKENIIDESGMPKERFSAEFPKEGPSILRIQQVVRGDSAAYFCASSSLPTSVQGASTEAFFGQGTRLTVV.

The V and J genes are TRBV19 and TRBJ2-3; D is uncertain. V lost 4 bases to trimming and J lost 2 bases, with 10 bases between them. The V gene's germline CDR1 is LNHDA and CDR2 SQIVND (reference sequence). The CDR3 length is 14 residues. The CDR3 DNA sequence: TGTGCCAGTAGTACTACAGTTTTCACAGATACGCAGTATTTT. Translating gives CASSTTVFTDTQYF.